Below are 28 T cell receptor beta chains sequenced from a single sample in a study of shared clonotypes between healthy human individuals. The naive CD8 subset, CD45RO-negative cells positively selected for CCR7, excluded terminally differentiated effector memory CD45RA+ cells. Sequenced by immunoSEQ multiplex PCR; TCRdb stores in-frame clones only, minus some. The profile shows under 2,000,000 clones, about 94% of them singletons. Input material: naive CD8+ T cells sorted from blood. The source of these receptors is a man aged 18 to 35 in good health.

The chain carries TRBV6-1 and TRBJ2-7; unclear D gene. This CDR3 is built from 12 residues. V lost 4 bases and J lost 7, with 11 bases in between. Germline assignment: CDR1 MNHNS and CDR2 SASEGT. CDR3 sequence reads: CASSGAEPEQYF. The DNA of the CDR3 is TGTGCCAGCAGTGGGGCGGAACCTGAGCAGTACTTC.

This clone occurred once. This chain links TRBV4-1 with TRBJ2-3; 14 positions agree with TRBD2. The CDR3 has 17 residues. The V and J ends lost 4 bases and 5 bases, in that order; junction bases with no gene match: 8. Germline V lookup: CDR1 MGHRA, CDR2 YSYEKL. The CDR3 protein is CASSRLTSGGAGDTQYF. CDR3 bases: TGCGCCAGCAGCCGCCTGACTAGCGGGGGGGCGGGAGATACGCAGTATTTT.

V gene TRBV27 combines with J gene TRBJ1-2, with D possibly being TRBD1 (5 bases). This CDR3 has 17 residues. Germline V gene sequence: CDR1 MNHEY, CDR2 SMNVEV (reference sequence). V dropped 2 bases and J dropped 6 bases, with 22 bases sitting between them. The chain's CDR3 is CASSLEGLASKEHGYTF. The CDR3 DNA is TGTGCCAGCAGTTTAGAGGGGCTGGCGAGCAAGGAACATGGCTACACCTTC.

The chain has TRBV7-3 and TRBJ2-3; D is unresolved. This CDR3 spans 15 amino acids. Trimming cost V 0 bases and J 2 bases, with 9 bases left between them. Per germline, CDR1 SGHTA and CDR2 FQGTGA. CDR3 DNA sequence: TGTGCCAGCAGCTTAACAGGGCTGATCACAGATACGCAGTATTTT. Protein product: CASSLTGLITDTQYF.

The chain joins TRBV7-8 to TRBJ2-1, with D possibly TRBD1 on 6 matching bases. Germline assignment: CDR1 SGHVS and CDR2 FQNEAQ. The CDR3 spans 15 residues. With 4 bases removed from V and 4 bases from J, the gap between germline ends came to 14 bases. The CDR3 spells CASSSSGERYNEQFF. CDR3 DNA: TGTGCCAGCAGCTCCTCAGGGGAGAGGTACAATGAGCAGTTCTTC.

This chain links TRBV11-2 with TRBJ2-7; tentatively, D is TRBD1 (6 bases). Trimming removed 1 base from V and 1 base from J, with 14 bases in between. CDR1 is SGHAT and CDR2 is FQNNGV in the germline V gene. This CDR3 contains 16 residues. The CDR3 spells CASSLVIRGRSYEQYF. CDR3 in DNA: TGTGCCAGCAGCTTAGTCATCAGGGGTCGTTCCTACGAGCAGTACTTC.

This chain links TRBV6-4 with TRBJ2-6; TRBD2 agrees at 9 bases. Per the germline V gene, CDR1 is MRHNA and CDR2 is SNTAGT. The V gene end was trimmed by 10 bases and the J gene end by 0 bases; junction bases not matched to a gene: 7. The CDR3 loop spans 16 amino acids. CDR3 amino acids: CANLSGSISGANVLTF. The CDR3 bases are TGTGCCAACCTTAGCGGGAGCATCTCTGGGGCCAACGTCCTGACTTTC.

The chain combines TRBV5-5 with TRBJ1-1; unclear D gene. This CDR3 is 12 amino acids long. Germline values: CDR1 SGHKS, CDR2 YYEKEE (reference sequence). V lost 1 base and J 0 bases, leaving 1 base between the germline ends. The CDR3 protein is CASSLLNTEAFF. The CDR3 DNA reads TGTGCCAGCAGCTTGCTGAACACTGAAGCTTTCTTT.

With regard to this clone: The same CDR3 arises from other DNA sequences in this sample as well. The rearrangement uses TRBV27 and TRBJ2-7; 9 nucleotides match TRBD1. Looked up from germline, CDR1 is MNHEY and CDR2 is SMNVEV (reference sequence). The trim removed 5 bases at V and 4 bases at J, leaving 6 bases unmatched. The CDR3 consists of 14 residues. The CDR3 loop is CASSPTGGPYEQYF. The CDR3 nucleotides read TGTGCCAGCAGTCCCACAGGGGGCCCGTACGAGCAGTACTTC.

The chain is built from TRBV7-9 and TRBJ2-1; 8 nucleotides line up with TRBD2. The V and J ends lost 0 bases and 0 bases, in that order; junction bases with no gene match: 4. This CDR3 has 17 residues. From germline, CDR1 is SEHNR and CDR2 FQNEAQ (reference sequence). The CDR3 DNA follows: TGTGCCAGCAGCTTAGCTGGCGGGGGGAGCTCCTACAATGAGCAGTTCTTC. Translation gives CASSLAGGGSSYNEQFF.

The rearrangement uses TRBV28 and TRBJ1-6; D not resolved. Trimming removed 2 bases from V and 10 bases from J, with 9 bases in between. This CDR3 has 13 residues. The germline CDR1 and CDR2 sequences are MDHEN and SYDVKM. In nucleotides, the CDR3 is TGTGCCAGCAGTTTACGGGCAAGCTCACCCCTCCACTTT. Translated: CASSLRASSPLHF.

The CDR3 here is CASSSGQGGLGETQYF. In DNA form, the CDR3 reads TGTGCCAGCAGCTCCGGACAGGGGGGATTAGGGGAGACCCAGTACTTC. This chain links TRBV11-2 with TRBJ2-5; TRBD1 matches 10 bases. CDR1 and CDR2 (germline): SGHAT, FQNNGV. The CDR3 has 16 residues. After removal of 4 bases from V and 5 bases from J, the junction contained 10 bases not matched to a gene.

The chain is built from TRBV5-5 and TRBJ1-5, with D possibly matching TRBD1 (6 bases). The CDR3 is 16 amino acids. Germline values: CDR1 SGHKS, CDR2 YYEKEE (reference sequence). The ends were cut back, 0 bases at V and 5 bases at J, with 15 bases in the middle. The DNA for the CDR3 is TGTGCCAGCAGCTTGGCCATGGACAGCACCCATCAGCCCCAGCATTTT. It specifies CASSLAMDSTHQPQHF.

The sample holds a few counts of this clone. This chain connects TRBV6-1 to TRBJ1-6; the match to TRBD1 covers 7 bases. Germline V gene data show CDR1 as MNHNS and CDR2 as SASEGT. This CDR3 contains 14 residues. The trim removed 6 bases at V and 10 bases at J, leaving 9 bases unmatched. The CDR3 DNA is TGTGCCAGCAGCACAACAGGGGCCCAATCACCCCTCCACTTT. This encodes CASSTTGAQSPLHF.

Only one count was recorded for this clone. The rearrangement uses TRBV10-1 and TRBJ1-2; 7 bases map to TRBD1. Germline V gives CDR1 WNHNN, CDR2 SYGVQD (reference sequence). The V segment lost 0 bases and the J segment 6 bases; nucleotides outside the gene matches: 4. The CDR3 is made up of 14 amino acids. CDR3 nucleotide sequence: TGCGCCAGCAGTGAGTCGACAGGGATGGATGGCTACACCTTC. This codes for CASSESTGMDGYTF.

V usage is TRBV6-1 and J usage is TRBJ2-7, with 7 bases that match TRBD1. Germline assignment: CDR1 MNHNS and CDR2 SASEGT. V shed 4 bases and J 6 bases; nucleotides not matched to a gene: 3. The CDR3 sequence is 12 residues long. In DNA, the CDR3 is TGTGCCAGCAGTGGTTACAGGGGCGAGCAGTACTTC. Translated: CASSGYRGEQYF.

The J gene is TRBJ2-3, the V gene TRBV9, with 8 bases matching TRBD2. CDR3 length: 12 residues. Looked up from germline, CDR1 is SGDLS and CDR2 is YYNGEE. V lost 3 bases and J lost 8; bases outside the gene matches: 2. CDR3 in amino acids: CASSDGTSTQYF. The CDR3 nucleotides are TGTGCCAGCAGCGACGGGACTAGTACGCAGTATTTT. Together with reference TRBV9 and TRBJ2-3, the CDR3 gives the full variable domain: DSGVTQTPKHLITATGQRVTLRCSPRSGDLSVYWYQQSLDQGLQFLIQYYNGEERAKGNILERFSAQQFPDLHSELNLSSLELGDSALYFCASSDGTSTQYFGPGTRLTVL.

The chain combines TRBV7-8 with TRBJ2-7, with 11 bases that match TRBD2. J was trimmed by 5 bases and V by 1 base; bases with no gene match: 4. The V gene's germline CDR1 is SGHVS and CDR2 FQNEAQ. This CDR3 has 15 amino acids. CDR3 nucleotides: TGTGCCAGCAGCTTAGGCACTAGCGGGAGTGACGAGCAGTACTTC. Translation: CASSLGTSGSDEQYF.

The chain joins TRBV5-1 to TRBJ2-6; a weak D match, TRBD2 (5 bases). The CDR3 is made up of 18 amino acids. The V gene lost 0 bases and the J gene lost 0 bases, with 13 bases spanning the gap. Germline V lookup: CDR1 SGHRS, CDR2 YFSETQ. The CDR3 spells CASSLVGSGNSGANVLTF. CDR3 nucleotides: TGCGCCAGCAGCTTGGTGGGTTCGGGGAACTCTGGGGCCAACGTCCTGACTTTC.

The gene calls are TRBV5-1 and TRBJ2-7, with 10 bases fitting TRBD1. Germline V gene data show CDR1 as SGHRS and CDR2 as YFSETQ. The J segment lost 4 bases and the V segment lost 6 bases, leaving 7 bases of the junction unmatched. This CDR3 is built from 14 residues. The CDR3 is CASNPGQGLYEQYF. The DNA of the CDR3 is TGCGCCAGCAACCCGGGACAGGGGCTTTACGAGCAGTACTTC.

The chain joins TRBV2 to TRBJ2-2; the match to TRBD2 covers 9 bases. Germline V gene lookup returns CDR1 SNHLY and CDR2 FYNNEI. V lost 8 bases, J lost 5 bases, and 6 bases stayed unmatched. The CDR3 consists of 14 residues. The CDR3 spells CASWASGNTGELFF. Here the CDR3 DNA reads TGTGCCAGCTGGGCTAGCGGGAATACCGGGGAGCTGTTTTTT.

The chain is built from TRBV7-9 and TRBJ2-7; D unresolved. Between the trimmed V and J ends, which lost 1 base and 0 bases, there was a span of 10 bases. The CDR3 is 15 amino acids. Germline CDR1 is SEHNR and CDR2 is FQNEAQ (reference sequence). This CDR3 reads CASSLGAESSYEQYF. CDR3 in DNA: TGTGCCAGCAGCTTAGGTGCGGAAAGCTCCTACGAGCAGTACTTC.

In this sample, this clone turned up once. For the CDR3, the DNA is TGTGCCACCAGCGGGACGCTCTCGGGCTGGGAAGCTTTCTTT. Its protein is CATSGTLSGWEAFF. The chain employs TRBV15 and TRBJ1-1, with D perhaps TRBD1 (5 bases). CDR3 length: 14 amino acids. Trimming took off 5 bases at V and 8 bases at J, with 18 bases between the two ends. Germline-derived CDR1 and CDR2 are LNHNV and YYDKDF (reference sequence).

The chain carries TRBV14 and TRBJ2-1; D ambiguous. CDR1 SGHDN and CDR2 FVKESK come from the germline V gene. The CDR3 length is 13 residues. Trimming took off 6 bases at V and 0 bases at J, with 6 bases between the two ends. CDR3 sequence: CASSADSYNEQFF. As DNA, the CDR3 is TGTGCCAGCAGTGCAGACTCCTACAATGAGCAGTTCTTC.

This chain uses TRBV7-8 with TRBJ2-5; maybe TRBD2 (5 bases). The V end was cut by 1 base, the J end by 4 bases, with 19 bases between. Germline lookup yields CDR1 SGHVS and CDR2 FQNEAQ. CDR3 length equals 17 residues. The CDR3 is CASSLVPEGTAGETQYF. CDR3 sequence (DNA): TGTGCCAGCAGCTTAGTTCCCGAAGGCACCGCGGGAGAGACCCAGTACTTC.

The chain has TRBV7-9 and TRBJ2-2, with D possibly being TRBD1 (5 bases). This CDR3 is built from 16 residues. From germline, CDR1 is SEHNR and CDR2 FQNEAQ (reference sequence). V was trimmed by 1 base and J by 1 base, leaving 10 bases between them. CDR3 nucleotide sequence: TGTGCCAGCAGCTTAGTTCGACAGCAGAACACCGGGGAGCTGTTTTTT. Encoded protein: CASSLVRQQNTGELFF.

The chain is built from TRBV4-1 and TRBJ1-2, with 7 bases fitting TRBD1. Germline V CDR1 and CDR2: MGHRA, YSYEKL. V gave up 0 bases and J gave up 8 bases; unmatched junction bases: 9. The CDR3 loop spans 15 amino acids. For the CDR3, the DNA is TGCGCCAGCAGCCAAGAGTCCCAGGGGGTTGGAGGCTACACCTTC. Encoded protein: CASSQESQGVGGYTF.

DNA of the CDR3: TGCGCCAGCAGCTCCACCCCCGCGGACAGGGGGAACACTGAAGCTTTCTTT. Protein product: CASSSTPADRGNTEAFF. This sequence joins TRBV4-1 and TRBJ1-1; 9 bases agree with TRBD1. Germline-derived CDR1 and CDR2 are MGHRA and YSYEKL. With V trimmed by 5 bases and J by 1 base, 11 bases remained unmatched. The CDR3 consists of 17 residues.